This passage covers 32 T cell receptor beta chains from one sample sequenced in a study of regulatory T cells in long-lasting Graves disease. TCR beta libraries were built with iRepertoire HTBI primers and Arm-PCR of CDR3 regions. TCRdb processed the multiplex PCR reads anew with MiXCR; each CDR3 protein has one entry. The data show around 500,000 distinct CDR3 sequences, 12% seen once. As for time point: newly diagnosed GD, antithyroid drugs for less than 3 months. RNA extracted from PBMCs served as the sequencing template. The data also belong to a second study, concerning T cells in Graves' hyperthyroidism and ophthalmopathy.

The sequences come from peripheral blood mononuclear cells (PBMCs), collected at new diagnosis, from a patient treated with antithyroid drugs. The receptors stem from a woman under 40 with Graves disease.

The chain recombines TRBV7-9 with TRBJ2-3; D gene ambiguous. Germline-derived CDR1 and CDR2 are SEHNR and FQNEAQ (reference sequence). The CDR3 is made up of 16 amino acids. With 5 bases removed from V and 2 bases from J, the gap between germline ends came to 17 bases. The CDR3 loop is CASSPPLRFPTDTQYF. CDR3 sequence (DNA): TGTGCCAGCAGCCCCCCCCTTAGATTCCCCACAGATACGCAGTATTTT.

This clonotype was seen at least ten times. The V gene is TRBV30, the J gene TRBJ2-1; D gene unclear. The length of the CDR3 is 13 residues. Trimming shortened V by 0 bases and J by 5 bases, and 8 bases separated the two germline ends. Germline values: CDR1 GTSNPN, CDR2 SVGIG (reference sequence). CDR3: CAWSVLVDNEQFF. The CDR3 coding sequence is TGTGCCTGGAGTGTTCTGGTAGACAATGAGCAGTTCTTC.

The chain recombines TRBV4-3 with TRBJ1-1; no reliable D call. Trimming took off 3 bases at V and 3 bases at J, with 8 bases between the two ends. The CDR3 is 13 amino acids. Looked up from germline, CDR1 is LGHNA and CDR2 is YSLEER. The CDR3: CASSQYGDTEAFF. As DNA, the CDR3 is TGCGCCAGCAGCCAGTACGGAGACACTGAAGCTTTCTTT.

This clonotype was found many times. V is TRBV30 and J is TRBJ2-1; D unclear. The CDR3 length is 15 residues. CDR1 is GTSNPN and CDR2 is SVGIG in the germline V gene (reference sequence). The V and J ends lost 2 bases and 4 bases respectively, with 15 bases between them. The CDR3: CAWSPLSGLYNEQFF. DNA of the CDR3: TGTGCCTGGAGTCCGCTTTCGGGCCTATACAATGAGCAGTTCTTC.

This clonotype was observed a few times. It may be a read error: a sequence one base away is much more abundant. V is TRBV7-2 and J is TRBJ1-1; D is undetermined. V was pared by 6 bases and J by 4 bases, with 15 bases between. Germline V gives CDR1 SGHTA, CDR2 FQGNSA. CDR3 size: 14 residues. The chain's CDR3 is CASSYGRLSTEAFF. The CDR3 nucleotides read TGTGCCAGCAGTTACGGGCGGCTGAGCACTGAAGCTTTCTTT.

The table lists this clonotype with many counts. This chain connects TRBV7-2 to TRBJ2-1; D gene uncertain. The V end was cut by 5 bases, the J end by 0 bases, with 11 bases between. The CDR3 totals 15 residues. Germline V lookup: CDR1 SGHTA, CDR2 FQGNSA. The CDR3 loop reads CASSRYSGSYNEQFF. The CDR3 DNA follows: TGTGCCAGCAGCAGGTATTCCGGCTCCTACAATGAGCAGTTCTTC.

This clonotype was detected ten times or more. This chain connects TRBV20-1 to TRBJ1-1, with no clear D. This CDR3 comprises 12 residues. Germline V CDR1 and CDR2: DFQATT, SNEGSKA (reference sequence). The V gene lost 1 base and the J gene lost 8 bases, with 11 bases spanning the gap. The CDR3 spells CSARAVGGEAFF. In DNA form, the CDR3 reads TGCAGTGCTAGAGCTGTCGGAGGGGAAGCTTTCTTT.

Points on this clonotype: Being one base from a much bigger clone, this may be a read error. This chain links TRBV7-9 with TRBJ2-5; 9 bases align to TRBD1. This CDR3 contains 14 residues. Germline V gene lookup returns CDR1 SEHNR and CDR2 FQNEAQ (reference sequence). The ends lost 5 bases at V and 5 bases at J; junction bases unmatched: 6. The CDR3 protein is CASSTDRGRETQYF. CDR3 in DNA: TGTGCCAGCAGCACGGACAGGGGCAGGGAGACCCAGTACTTC.

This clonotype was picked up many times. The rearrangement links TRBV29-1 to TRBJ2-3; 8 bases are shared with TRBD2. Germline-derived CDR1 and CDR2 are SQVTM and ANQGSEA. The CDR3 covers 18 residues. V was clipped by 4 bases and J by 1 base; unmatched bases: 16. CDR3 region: CSVGRLAPTGRGTDTQYF. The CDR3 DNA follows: TGCAGCGTTGGCCGACTAGCGCCGACCGGAAGGGGCACAGATACGCAGTATTTT.

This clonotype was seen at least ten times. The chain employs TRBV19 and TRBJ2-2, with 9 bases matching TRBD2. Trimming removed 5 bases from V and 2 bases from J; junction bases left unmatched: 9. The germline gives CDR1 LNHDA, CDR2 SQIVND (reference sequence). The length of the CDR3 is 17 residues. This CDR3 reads CASSSRLAELNTGELFF. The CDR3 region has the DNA TGTGCCAGTAGTTCCCGACTAGCGGAGTTAAACACCGGGGAGCTGTTTTTT.

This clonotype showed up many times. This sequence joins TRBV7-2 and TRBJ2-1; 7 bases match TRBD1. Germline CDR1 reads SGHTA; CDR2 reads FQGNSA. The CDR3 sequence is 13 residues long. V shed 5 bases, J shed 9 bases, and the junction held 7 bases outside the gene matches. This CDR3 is CASSRDRVGEQFF. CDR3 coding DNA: TGTGCCAGCAGCCGAGACAGGGTGGGTGAGCAGTTCTTC.

CDR3 sequence: CASSILDSSYEQYF. The CDR3 coding sequence is TGTGCCAGTAGTATCCTGGACAGCTCCTACGAGCAGTACTTC. V is TRBV19 and J is TRBJ2-7, with D possibly being TRBD1 (6 bases). The germline V gene encodes CDR1 LNHDA and CDR2 SQIVND (reference sequence). This CDR3 region has 14 residues. V lost 3 bases and J 0 bases, leaving 9 bases between the germline ends.

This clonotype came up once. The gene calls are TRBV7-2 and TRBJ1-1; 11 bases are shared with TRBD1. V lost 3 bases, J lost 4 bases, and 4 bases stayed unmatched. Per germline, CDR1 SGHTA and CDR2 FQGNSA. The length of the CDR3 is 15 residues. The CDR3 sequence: CASSLGQGVGTEAFF. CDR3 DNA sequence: TGTGCCAGCAGCTTGGGACAGGGGGTGGGCACTGAAGCTTTCTTT.

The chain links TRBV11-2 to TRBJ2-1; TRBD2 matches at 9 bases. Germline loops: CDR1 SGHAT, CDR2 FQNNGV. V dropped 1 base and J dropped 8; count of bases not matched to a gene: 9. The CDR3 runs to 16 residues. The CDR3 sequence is CASSLGGAGGVDEQFF. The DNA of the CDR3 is TGTGCCAGCAGCTTAGGTGGTGCGGGAGGGGTGGATGAGCAGTTCTTC.

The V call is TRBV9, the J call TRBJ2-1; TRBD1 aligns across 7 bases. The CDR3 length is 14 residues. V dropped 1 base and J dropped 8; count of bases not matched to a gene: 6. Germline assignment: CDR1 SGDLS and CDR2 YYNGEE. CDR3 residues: CASSVNRGGDEQFF. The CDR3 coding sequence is TGTGCCAGCAGCGTAAACAGAGGGGGCGATGAGCAGTTCTTC.

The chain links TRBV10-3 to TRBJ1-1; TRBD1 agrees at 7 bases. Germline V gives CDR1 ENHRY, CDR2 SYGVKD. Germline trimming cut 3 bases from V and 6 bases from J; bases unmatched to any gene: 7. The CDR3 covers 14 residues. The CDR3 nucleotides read TGTGCCATCAGTGAAAGTGTACAGGGGCCTGAAGCTTTCTTT. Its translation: CAISESVQGPEAFF.

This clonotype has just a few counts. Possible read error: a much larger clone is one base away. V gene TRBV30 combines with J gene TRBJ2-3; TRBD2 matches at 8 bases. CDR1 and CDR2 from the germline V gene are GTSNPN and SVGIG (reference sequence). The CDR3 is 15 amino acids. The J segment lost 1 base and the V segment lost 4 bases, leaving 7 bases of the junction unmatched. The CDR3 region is CAWTQPAGGTDTQYF. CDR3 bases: TGTGCCTGGACCCAACCAGCGGGAGGCACAGATACGCAGTATTTT.

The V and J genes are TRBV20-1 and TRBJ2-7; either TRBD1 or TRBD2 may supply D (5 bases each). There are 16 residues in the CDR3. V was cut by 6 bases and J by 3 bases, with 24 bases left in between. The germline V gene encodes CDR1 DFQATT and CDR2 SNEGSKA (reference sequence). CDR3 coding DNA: TGCAGTGCGACTCCCGGGACCCCACGCCGAAGCTACGAGCAGTACTTC. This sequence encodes CSATPGTPRRSYEQYF.

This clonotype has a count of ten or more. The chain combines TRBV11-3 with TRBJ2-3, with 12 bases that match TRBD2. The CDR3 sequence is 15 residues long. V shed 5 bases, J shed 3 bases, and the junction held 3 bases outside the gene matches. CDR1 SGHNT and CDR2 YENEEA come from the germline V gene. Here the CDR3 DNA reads TGTGCCAGCAGCGATGGGACTAGCGGGACAGATACGCAGTATTTT. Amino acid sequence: CASSDGTSGTDTQYF.

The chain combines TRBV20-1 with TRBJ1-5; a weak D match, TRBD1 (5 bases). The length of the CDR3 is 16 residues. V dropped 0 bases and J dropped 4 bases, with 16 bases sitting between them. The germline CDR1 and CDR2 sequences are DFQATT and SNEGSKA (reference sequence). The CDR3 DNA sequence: TGCAGTGCTAGAGATCGGGTTAGGGGTGGGAATCAGCCCCAGCATTTT. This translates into CSARDRVRGGNQPQHF.

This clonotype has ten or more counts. The CDR3 is CASSRGTAAFF. CDR3 nucleotides: TGTGCCAGCTCAAGGGGGACAGCAGCTTTCTTT. The chain recombines TRBV18 with TRBJ1-1; TRBD1 aligns across 7 bases. With V trimmed by 5 bases and J by 10 bases, 4 bases remained unmatched. The CDR3 contains 11 residues. In germline, CDR1 is KGHSH, CDR2 LQKENI.

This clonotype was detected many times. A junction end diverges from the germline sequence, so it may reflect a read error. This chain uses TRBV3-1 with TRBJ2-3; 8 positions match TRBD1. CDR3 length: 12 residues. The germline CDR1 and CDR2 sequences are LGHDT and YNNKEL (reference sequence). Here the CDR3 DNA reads TGTGCCAGCAGCCAAGTAGACAGGGGAAGACATTTT. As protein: CASSQVDRGRHF.

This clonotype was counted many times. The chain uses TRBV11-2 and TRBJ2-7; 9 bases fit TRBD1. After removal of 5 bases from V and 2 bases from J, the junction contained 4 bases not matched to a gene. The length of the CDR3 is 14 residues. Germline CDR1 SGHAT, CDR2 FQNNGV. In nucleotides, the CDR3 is TGTGCCAGCAGCCCCCGGGACAGGGCCTACGAGCAGTACTTC. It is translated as CASSPRDRAYEQYF.

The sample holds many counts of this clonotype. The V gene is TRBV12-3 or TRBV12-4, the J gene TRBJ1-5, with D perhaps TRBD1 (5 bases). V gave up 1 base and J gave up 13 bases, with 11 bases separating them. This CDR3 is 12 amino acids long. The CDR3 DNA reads TGTGCCAGCAGTTTAGGCACGACAGCTCAGCATTTT. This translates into CASSLGTTAQHF.

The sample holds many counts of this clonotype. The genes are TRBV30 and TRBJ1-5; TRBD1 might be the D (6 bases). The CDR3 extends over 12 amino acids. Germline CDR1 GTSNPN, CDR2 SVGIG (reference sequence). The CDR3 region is CAGSGGRQPQHF. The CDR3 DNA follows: TGTGCGGGGAGCGGGGGGCGGCAGCCCCAGCATTTT.

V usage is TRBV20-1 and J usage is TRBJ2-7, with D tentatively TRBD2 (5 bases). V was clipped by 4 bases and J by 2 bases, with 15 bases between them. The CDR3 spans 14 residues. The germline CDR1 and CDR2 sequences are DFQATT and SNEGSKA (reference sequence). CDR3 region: CSATRGSQTYEQYF. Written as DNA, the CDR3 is TGCAGTGCTACCCGAGGGTCCCAAACCTACGAGCAGTACTTC.

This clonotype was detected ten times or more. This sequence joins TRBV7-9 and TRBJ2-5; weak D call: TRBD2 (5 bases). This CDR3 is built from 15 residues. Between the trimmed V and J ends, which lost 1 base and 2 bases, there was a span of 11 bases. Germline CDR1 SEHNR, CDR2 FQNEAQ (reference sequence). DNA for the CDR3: TGTGCCAGCAGCTTAGTGACTACTCAACAAGAGACCCAGTACTTC. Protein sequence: CASSLVTTQQETQYF.

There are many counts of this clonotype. Here the CDR3 DNA reads TGTGCCAGCAGCTTGGACTACAGCTCCTACAATGAGCAGTTCTTC. Its translation: CASSLDYSSYNEQFF. The rearrangement links TRBV7-8 to TRBJ2-1; TRBD2 is a possible D gene (6 bases). Between the trimmed V and J ends, which lost 3 bases and 0 bases, there was a span of 9 bases. CDR1 is SGHVS, CDR2 FQNEAQ, per germline. The CDR3 sequence is 15 residues long.

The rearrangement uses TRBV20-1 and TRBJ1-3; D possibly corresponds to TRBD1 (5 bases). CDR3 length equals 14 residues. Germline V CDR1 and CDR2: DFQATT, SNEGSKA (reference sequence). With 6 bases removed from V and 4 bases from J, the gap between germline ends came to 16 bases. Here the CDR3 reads CSATPGTRGNTIYF. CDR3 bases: TGCAGTGCCACACCCGGGACGCGAGGAAACACCATATATTTT.

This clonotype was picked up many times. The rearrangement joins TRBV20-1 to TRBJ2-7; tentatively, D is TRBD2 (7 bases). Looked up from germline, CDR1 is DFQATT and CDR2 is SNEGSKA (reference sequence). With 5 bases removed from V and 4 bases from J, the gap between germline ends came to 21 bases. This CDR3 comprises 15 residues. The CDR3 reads CSAGGGGVDGYEQYF. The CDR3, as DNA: TGCAGTGCTGGTGGGGGGGGCGTAGACGGGTACGAGCAGTACTTC.

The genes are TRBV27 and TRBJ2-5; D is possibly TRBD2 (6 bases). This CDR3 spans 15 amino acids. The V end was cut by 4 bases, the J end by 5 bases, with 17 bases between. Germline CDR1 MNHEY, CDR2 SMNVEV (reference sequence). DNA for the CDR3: TGTGCCAGCAGTTGGATGGGGACTCCTAGGGAGACCCAGTACTTC. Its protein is CASSWMGTPRETQYF.

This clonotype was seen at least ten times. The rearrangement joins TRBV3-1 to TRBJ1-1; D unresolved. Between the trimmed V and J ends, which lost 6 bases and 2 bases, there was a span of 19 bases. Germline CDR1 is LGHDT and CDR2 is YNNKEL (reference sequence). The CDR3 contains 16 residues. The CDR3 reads CASRESRVQTNTEAFF. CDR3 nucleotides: TGTGCCAGCAGAGAATCAAGGGTACAGACAAACACTGAAGCTTTCTTT.